This T cell receptor (beta chain) was documented in a study of blood T cell repertoires in COVID-19. Whole-study context: Specimens from acute and convalescent COVID-19 originated in the United States, Italy and Spain. Nucleic acid was either cDNA or gDNA, and it came from T cells, B-cell-depleted T cells, or PBMCs.

The CDR3 sequence is 12 residues long. As processed by the authors: Amplified reference gene primers provided the basis for estimating nucleated cell counts. Profiling relied on immunoSEQ multiplex PCR, and the TCRdb table lists in-frame clones only, not all of them. V, J and clone size reflect that table, while D and trimming were determined from the DNA. The repertoire holds 50,000 to 65,000 clones, with approximately 85% as singletons. The specimen sequenced was peripheral blood. The source is a human donor in a cohort sampled during active COVID-19. The V and J genes are TRBV21-1 and TRBJ2-7; the table calls TRBD2, which could not be checked here. TRBV21-1 is given as a pseudogene. CDR3 DNA: TGTGCCAGCAGTGGGATGCGGCTAGCGGGAGACTTC. Translated, it gives CASSGMRLAGDF.